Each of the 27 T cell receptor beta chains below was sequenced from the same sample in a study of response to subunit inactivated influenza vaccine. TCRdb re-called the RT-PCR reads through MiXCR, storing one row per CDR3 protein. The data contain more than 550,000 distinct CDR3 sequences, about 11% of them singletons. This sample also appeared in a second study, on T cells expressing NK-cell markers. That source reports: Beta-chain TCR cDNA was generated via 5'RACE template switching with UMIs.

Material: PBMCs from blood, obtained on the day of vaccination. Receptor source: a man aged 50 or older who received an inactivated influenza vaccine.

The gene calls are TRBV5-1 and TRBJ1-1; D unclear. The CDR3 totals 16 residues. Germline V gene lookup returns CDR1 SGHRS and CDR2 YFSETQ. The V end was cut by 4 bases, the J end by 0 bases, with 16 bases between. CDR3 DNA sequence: TGCGCCAGCAGCCCTCGGACTGGGGAATTGAACACTGAAGCTTTCTTT. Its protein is CASSPRTGELNTEAFF.

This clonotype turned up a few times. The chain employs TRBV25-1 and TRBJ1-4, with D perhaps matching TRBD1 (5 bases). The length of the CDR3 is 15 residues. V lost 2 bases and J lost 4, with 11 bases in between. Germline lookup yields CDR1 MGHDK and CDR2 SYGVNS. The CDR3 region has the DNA TGTGCCAGCAGTGAACAGGGCAGGAGTAATGAAAAACTGTTTTTT. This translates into CASSEQGRSNEKLFF. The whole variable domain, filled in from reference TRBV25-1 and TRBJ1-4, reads EADIYQTPRYLVIGTGKKITLECSQTMGHDKMYWYQQDPGMELHLIHYSYGVNSTEKGDLSSESTVSRIRTEHFPLTLESARPSHTSQYLCASSEQGRSNEKLFFGSGTQLSVL.

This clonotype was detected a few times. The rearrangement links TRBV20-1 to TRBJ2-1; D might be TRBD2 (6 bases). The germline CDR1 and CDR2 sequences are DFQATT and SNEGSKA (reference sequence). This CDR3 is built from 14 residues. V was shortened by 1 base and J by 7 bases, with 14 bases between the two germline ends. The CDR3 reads CSARARGTLNEQFF. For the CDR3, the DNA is TGCAGTGCTAGAGCCAGAGGGACTCTAAATGAGCAGTTCTTC.

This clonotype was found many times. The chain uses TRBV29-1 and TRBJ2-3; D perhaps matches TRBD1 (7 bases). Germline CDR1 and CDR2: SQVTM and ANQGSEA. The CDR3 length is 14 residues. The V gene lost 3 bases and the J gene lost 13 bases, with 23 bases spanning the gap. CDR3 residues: CSVDQNGRQGREYF. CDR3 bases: TGCAGCGTTGACCAGAACGGGAGACAGGGCCGTGAGTATTTT.

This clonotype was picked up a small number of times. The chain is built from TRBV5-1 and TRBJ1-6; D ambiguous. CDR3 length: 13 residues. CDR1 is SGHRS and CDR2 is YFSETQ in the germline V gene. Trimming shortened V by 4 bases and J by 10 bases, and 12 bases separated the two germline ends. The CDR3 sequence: CASSAILGSPLHF. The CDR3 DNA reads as TGCGCCAGCAGCGCGATTTTGGGCTCACCCCTCCACTTT.

The CDR3 DNA reads TGCAGTGCTAGTTCCAGAGAGCAGTATAATTCACCCCTCCACTTT. Amino acid sequence: CSASSREQYNSPLHF. The genes are TRBV20-1 and TRBJ1-6; no clear D. This CDR3 has 15 amino acids. Germline V gives CDR1 DFQATT, CDR2 SNEGSKA (reference sequence). Trimming took off 3 bases at V and 4 bases at J, with 13 bases between the two ends.

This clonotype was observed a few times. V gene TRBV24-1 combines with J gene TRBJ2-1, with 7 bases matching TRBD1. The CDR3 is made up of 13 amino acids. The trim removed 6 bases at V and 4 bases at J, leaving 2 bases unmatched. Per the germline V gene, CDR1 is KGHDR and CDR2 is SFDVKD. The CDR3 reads CATSRTGYNEQFF. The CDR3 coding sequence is TGTGCCACCAGTAGGACAGGATACAATGAGCAGTTCTTC.

CDR3 protein: CSARDLPRHVSRPQHF. The CDR3 DNA reads TGCAGTGCTAGAGACCTACCCCGACACGTCTCGCGGCCCCAGCATTTT. This chain links TRBV20-1 with TRBJ1-5; D gene uncertain. The V and J ends lost 0 bases and 9 bases respectively, with 21 bases between them. Germline CDR1 is DFQATT and CDR2 is SNEGSKA (reference sequence). The CDR3 runs 16 residues.

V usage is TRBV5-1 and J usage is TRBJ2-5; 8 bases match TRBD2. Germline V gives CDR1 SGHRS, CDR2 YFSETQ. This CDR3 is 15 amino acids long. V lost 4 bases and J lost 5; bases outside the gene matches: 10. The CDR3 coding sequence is TGCGCCAGCAGCCCGGGTGCAGCGGGAGTCGAGACCCAGTACTTC. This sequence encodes CASSPGAAGVETQYF. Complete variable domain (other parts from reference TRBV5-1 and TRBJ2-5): KAGVTQTPRYLIKTRGQQVTLSCSPISGHRSVSWYQQTPGQGLQFLFEYFSETQRNKGNFPGRFSGRQFSNSRSEMNVSTLELGDSALYLCASSPGAAGVETQYFGPGTRLLVL.

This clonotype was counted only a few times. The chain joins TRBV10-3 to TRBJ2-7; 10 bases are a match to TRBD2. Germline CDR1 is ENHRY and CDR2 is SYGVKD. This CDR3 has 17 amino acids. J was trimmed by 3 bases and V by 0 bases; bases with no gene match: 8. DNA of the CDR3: TGTGCCATCAGTGAGTCAGTTTTAGCGGGGGGCTTCTACGAGCAGTACTTC. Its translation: CAISESVLAGGFYEQYF.

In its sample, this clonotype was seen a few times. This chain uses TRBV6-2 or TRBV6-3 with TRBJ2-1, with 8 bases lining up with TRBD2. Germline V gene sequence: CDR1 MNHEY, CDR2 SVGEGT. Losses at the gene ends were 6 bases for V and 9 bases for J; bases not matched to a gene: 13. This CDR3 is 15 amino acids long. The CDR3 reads CASRPTSGRLGEQFF. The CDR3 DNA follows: TGTGCCAGCAGACCCACTAGCGGCCGATTGGGTGAGCAGTTCTTC.

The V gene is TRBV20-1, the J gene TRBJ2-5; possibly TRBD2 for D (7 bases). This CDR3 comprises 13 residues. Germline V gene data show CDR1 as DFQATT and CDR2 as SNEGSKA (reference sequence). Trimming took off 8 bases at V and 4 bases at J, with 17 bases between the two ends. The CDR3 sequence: CSSTDAGAETQYF. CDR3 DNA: TGCAGTTCTACAGACGCGGGGGCAGAGACCCAGTACTTC.

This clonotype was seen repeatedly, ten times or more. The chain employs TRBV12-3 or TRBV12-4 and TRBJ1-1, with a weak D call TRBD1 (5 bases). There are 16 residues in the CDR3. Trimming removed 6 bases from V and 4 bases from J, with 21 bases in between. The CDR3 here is CASRPPVGGRTTEAFF. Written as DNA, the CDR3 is TGTGCCAGCAGACCGCCCGTTGGGGGTAGAACCACTGAAGCTTTCTTT.

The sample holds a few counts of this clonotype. The CDR3 nucleotides read TGTGCCAGCAGTTACGGGAAATCCTACGAGCAGTACTTC. As protein: CASSYGKSYEQYF. V gene TRBV27 combines with J gene TRBJ2-7, with a weak D call TRBD2 (5 bases). CDR3 length equals 13 residues. Deletions cut 4 bases from V and 1 base from J, with 8 bases between. Germline V gene lookup returns CDR1 MNHEY and CDR2 SMNVEV (reference sequence).

The CDR3 protein is CASRQQGTYEQYF. The CDR3 bases are TGTGCCAGCAGGCAACAGGGAACCTACGAGCAGTACTTC. The genes are TRBV28 and TRBJ2-7, with a tentative D call TRBD1 (6 bases). CDR1 is MDHEN, CDR2 SYDVKM, per germline. The CDR3 totals 13 residues. Trimming took 6 bases from V and 2 from J, leaving 11 bases between them.

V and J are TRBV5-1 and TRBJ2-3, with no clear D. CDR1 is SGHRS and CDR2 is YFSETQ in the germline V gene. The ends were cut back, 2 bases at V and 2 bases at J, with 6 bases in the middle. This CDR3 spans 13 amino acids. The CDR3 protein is CASSFGYTDTQYF. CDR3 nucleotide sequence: TGCGCCAGCAGCTTCGGCTACACAGATACGCAGTATTTT.

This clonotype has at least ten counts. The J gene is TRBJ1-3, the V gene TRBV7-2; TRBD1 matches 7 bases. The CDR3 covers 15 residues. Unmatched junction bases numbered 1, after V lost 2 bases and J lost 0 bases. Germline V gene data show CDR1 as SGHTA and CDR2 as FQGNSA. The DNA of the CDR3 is TGTGCCAGCAGCTTAAGGACAGGCTCTGGAAACACCATATATTTT. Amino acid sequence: CASSLRTGSGNTIYF.

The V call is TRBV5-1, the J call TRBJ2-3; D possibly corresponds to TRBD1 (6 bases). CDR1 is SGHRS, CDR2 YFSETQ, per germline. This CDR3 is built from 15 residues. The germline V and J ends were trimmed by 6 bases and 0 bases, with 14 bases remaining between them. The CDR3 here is CASNRGQTSTDTQYF. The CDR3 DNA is TGCGCCAGCAACCGAGGACAGACTAGCACAGATACGCAGTATTTT.

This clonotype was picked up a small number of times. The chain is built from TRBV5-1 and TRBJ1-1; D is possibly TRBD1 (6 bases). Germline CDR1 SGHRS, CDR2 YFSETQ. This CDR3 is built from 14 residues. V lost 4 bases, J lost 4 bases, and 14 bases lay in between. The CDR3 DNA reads TGCGCCAGCAGCATAAGACAGGAGGGCACTGAAGCTTTCTTT. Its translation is CASSIRQEGTEAFF. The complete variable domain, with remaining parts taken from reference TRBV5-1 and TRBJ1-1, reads KAGVTQTPRYLIKTRGQQVTLSCSPISGHRSVSWYQQTPGQGLQFLFEYFSETQRNKGNFPGRFSGRQFSNSRSEMNVSTLELGDSALYLCASSIRQEGTEAFFGQGTRLTVV.

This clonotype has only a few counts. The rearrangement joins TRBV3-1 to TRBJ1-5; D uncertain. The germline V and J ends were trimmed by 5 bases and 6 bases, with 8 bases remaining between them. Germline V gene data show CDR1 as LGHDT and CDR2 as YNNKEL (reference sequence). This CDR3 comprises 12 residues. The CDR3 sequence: CASSKGFQPQHF. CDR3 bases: TGTGCCAGCAGCAAAGGGTTTCAGCCCCAGCATTTT.

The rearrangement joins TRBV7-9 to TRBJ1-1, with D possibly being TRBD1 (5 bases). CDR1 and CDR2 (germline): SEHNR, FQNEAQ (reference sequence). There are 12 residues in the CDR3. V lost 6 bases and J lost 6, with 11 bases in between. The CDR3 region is CASSLRGSEAFF. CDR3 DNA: TGTGCCAGCAGTCTGAGGGGTTCTGAAGCTTTCTTT.

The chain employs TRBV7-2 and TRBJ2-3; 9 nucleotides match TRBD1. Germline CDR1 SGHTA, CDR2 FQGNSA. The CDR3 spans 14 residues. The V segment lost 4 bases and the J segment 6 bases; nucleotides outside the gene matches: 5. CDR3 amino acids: CASSYGQGSDTQYF. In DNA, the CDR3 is TGTGCCAGCAGCTACGGACAGGGGTCGGATACGCAGTATTTT.

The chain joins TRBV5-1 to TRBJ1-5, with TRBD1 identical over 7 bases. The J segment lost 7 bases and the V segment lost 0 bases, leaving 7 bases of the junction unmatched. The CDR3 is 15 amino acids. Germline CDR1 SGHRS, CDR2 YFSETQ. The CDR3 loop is CASSLEGARGQPQHF. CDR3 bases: TGCGCCAGCAGCTTGGAGGGGGCGCGTGGACAGCCCCAGCATTTT.

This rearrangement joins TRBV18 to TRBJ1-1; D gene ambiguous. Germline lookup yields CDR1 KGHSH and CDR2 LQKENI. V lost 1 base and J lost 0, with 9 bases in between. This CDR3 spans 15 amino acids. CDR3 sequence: CASSPRAEMNTEAFF. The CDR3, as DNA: TGTGCCAGCTCACCACGGGCAGAGATGAACACTGAAGCTTTCTTT.

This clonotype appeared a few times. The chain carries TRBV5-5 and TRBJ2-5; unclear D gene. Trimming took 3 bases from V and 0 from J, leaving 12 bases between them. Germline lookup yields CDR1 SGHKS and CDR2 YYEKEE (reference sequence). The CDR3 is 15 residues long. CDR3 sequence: CASSSASQYQETQYF. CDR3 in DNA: TGTGCCAGCAGCTCCGCCAGCCAGTACCAAGAGACCCAGTACTTC.

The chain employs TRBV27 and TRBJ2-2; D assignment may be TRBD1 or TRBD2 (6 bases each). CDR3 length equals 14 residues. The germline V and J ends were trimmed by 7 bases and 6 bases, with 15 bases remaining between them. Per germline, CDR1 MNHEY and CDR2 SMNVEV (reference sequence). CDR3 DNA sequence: TGTGCCAGCAATGTCGTCGGGGGCCCCGGGGAGCTGTTTTTT. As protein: CASNVVGGPGELFF.

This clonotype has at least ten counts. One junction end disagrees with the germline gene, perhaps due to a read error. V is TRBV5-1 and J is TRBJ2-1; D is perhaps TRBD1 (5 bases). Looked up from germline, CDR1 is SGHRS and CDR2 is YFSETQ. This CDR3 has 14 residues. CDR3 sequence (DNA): TGTGCCAGCAGTTTGGGGCAGGGTTGGAATGAGCAGTTCTTC. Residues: CASSLGQGWNEQFF.